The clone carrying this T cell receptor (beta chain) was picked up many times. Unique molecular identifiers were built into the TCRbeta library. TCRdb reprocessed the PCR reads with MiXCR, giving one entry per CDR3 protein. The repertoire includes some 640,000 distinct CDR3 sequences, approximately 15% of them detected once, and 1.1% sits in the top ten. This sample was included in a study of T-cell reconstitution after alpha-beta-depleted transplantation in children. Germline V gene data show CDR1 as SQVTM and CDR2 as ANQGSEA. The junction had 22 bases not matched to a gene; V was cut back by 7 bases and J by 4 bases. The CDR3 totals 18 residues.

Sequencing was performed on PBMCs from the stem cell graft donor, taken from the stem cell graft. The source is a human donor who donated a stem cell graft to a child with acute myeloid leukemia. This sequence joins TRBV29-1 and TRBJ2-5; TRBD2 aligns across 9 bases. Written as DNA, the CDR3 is TGCAGCGCCTCCCTAGGCGGGAGGGACGGGATATGGGTAGAGACCCAGTACTTC. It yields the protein CSASLGGRDGIWVETQYF.